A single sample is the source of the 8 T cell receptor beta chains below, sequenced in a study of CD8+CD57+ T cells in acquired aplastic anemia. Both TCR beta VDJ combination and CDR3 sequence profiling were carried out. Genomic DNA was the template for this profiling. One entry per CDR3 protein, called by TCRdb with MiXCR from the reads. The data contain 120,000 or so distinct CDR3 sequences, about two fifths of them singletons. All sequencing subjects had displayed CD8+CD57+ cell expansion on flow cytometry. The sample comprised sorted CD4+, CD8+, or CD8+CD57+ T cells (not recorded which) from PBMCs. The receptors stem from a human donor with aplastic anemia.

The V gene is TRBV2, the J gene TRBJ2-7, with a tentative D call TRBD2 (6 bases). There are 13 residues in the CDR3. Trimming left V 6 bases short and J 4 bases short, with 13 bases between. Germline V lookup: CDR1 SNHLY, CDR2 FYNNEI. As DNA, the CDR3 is TGTGCCAGCAGACGGCGGGGAATATACGAGCAGTACTTC. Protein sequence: CASRRRGIYEQYF. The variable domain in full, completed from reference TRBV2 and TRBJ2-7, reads EPEVTQTPSHQVTQMGQEVILRCVPISNHLYFYWYRQILGQKVEFLVSFYNNEISEKSEIFDDQFSVERPDGSNFTLKIRSTKLEDSAMYFCASRRRGIYEQYFGPGTRLTVT.

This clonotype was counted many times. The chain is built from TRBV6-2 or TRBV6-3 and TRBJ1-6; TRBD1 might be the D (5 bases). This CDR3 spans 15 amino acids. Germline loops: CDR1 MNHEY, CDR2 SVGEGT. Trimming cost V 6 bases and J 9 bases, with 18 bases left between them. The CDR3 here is CASSLGPLPPSPLHF. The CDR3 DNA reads TGTGCCAGCAGCCTGGGACCACTACCCCCTTCACCCCTCCACTTT.

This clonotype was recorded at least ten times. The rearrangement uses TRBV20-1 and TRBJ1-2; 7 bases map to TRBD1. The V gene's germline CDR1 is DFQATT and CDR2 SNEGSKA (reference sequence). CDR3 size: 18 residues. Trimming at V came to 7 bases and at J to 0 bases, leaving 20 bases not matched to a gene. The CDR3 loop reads CSVDSVNRGRATNYGYTF. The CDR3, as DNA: TGCAGTGTCGACTCGGTAAACAGGGGCCGGGCCACTAACTATGGCTACACCTTC.

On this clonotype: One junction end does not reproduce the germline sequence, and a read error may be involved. The CDR3, as DNA: TGCAGTGCTAGGGGGACTACCGACTACGGGCAGTACTTC. It encodes CSARGTTDYGQYF. The genes are TRBV20-1 and TRBJ2-7; 7 bases agree with TRBD2. This CDR3 region has 13 residues. Germline CDR1 is DFQATT and CDR2 is SNEGSKA (reference sequence).

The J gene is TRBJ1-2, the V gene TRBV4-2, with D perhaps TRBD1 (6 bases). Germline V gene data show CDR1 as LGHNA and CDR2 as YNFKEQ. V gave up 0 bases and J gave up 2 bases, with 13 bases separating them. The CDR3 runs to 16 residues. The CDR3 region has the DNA TGTGCCAGCAGCCAAGATTCGAACAGGGTGAACTATGGCTACACCTTC. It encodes CASSQDSNRVNYGYTF.

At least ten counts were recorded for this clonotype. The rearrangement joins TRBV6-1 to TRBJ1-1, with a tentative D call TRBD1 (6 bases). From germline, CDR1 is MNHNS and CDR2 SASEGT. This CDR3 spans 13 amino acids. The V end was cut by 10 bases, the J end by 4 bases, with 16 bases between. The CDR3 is CATPGGQGTEAFF. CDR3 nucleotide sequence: TGTGCCACCCCCGGGGGGCAGGGCACTGAAGCTTTCTTT.

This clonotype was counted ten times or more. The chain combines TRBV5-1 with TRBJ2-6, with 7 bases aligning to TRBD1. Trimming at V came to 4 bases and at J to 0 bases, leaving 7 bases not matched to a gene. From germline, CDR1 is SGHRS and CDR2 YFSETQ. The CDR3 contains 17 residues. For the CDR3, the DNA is TGCGCCAGCAGCCCAGGGGGACGCAGCTCTGGGGCCAACGTCCTGACTTTC. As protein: CASSPGGRSSGANVLTF.

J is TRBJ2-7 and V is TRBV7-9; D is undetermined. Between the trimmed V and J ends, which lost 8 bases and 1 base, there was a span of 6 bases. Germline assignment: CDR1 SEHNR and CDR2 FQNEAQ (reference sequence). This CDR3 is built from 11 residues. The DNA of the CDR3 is TGTGCCAGCGGGCAGTCCTACGAGCAGTACTTC. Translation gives CASGQSYEQYF.